The 5 T cell receptor beta chains presented below share a single source sample, sequenced in a study of early T cells in non-severe SARS-CoV-2 infection. TCRdb processed the 5' RACE reads anew with MiXCR; each CDR3 protein has one entry. The sample includes under 65,000 distinct CDR3 sequences, roughly 12% of them seen just once. The material sequenced was whole blood. The receptors derive from an adult who was a healthcare worker with PCR-confirmed SARS-CoV-2 infection or an uninfected control (not recorded which).

The chain has TRBV3-1 and TRBJ2-5; D gene uncertain. Germline values: CDR1 LGHDT, CDR2 YNNKEL (reference sequence). This CDR3 region has 13 residues. The ends were cut back, 1 base at V and 4 bases at J, with 7 bases in the middle. The CDR3 DNA reads TGTGCCAGCAGCCAAGCACCCCCAGAGACCCAGTACTTC. Its translation is CASSQAPPETQYF.

This clonotype was picked up a small number of times. The chain combines TRBV20-1 with TRBJ2-1; 7 bases match TRBD2. This CDR3 has 16 residues. Germline CDR1 is DFQATT and CDR2 is SNEGSKA (reference sequence). The J segment lost 1 base and the V segment lost 5 bases, leaving 11 bases of the junction unmatched. CDR3 sequence (DNA): TGCAGTGCTGCCCCCACGCGGGGAGGGTCCTACAATGAGCAGTTCTTC. Translating it yields CSAAPTRGGSYNEQFF.

The rearrangement joins TRBV12-3 or TRBV12-4 to TRBJ2-2; 11 nucleotides agree with TRBD1. This CDR3 is 18 amino acids long. V lost 6 bases, J lost 3 bases, and 12 bases stayed unmatched. The CDR3 DNA reads TGTGCCAGCAGCCGGCGGACAGGGGGCCGGACTTACACCGGGGAGCTGTTTTTT. Its translation: CASSRRTGGRTYTGELFF.

V is TRBV28 and J is TRBJ1-2; D gene uncertain. The CDR3 runs to 15 residues. V lost 5 bases to trimming and J lost 8 bases, with 21 bases between them. The germline CDR1 and CDR2 sequences are MDHEN and SYDVKM. For the CDR3, the DNA is TGTGCCAGCAGTCGCGCGGGTCTACAATGGCGAGGCTACACCTTC. It is translated as CASSRAGLQWRGYTF.

This clonotype was counted only a few times. The chain combines TRBV29-1 with TRBJ2-3, with 13 bases lining up with TRBD2. The germline V gene encodes CDR1 SQVTM and CDR2 ANQGSEA. Losses at the gene ends were 2 bases for V and 0 bases for J; bases not matched to a gene: 5. CDR3 length equals 17 residues. This CDR3 reads CSVEPGLAGTSTDTQYF. CDR3 nucleotides: TGCAGCGTTGAACCGGGACTAGCGGGAACCAGCACAGATACGCAGTATTTT.